The TCR beta chain described here comes from a study of PD-L1 blockade in urothelial cancer. Study-wide background: Atezolizumab (1,200 mg intravenously every 3 weeks) began in 2014 for patients. Study-wide points: Greater 3-week expansion of tumor-associated blood clones was recorded for durable-benefit patients.

V shed 1 base and J 6 bases; nucleotides not matched to a gene: 3. The CDR3 totals 14 residues. Germline V gene sequence: CDR1 LNHNV, CDR2 YYDKDF (reference sequence). This clone turned up a few times. Antigen unknown. The templates were synthetic TCR analogs, and they were spiked into each PCR. The assay was immunoSEQ multiplex PCR, and TCRdb's table has in-frame clones only and misses some. The sample yields some 28,000 clones, 75% to 90% seen once. The sequencing here drew on PBMCs, taken around atezolizumab (anti-PD-L1) treatment. This TCR came from a man between 45 and 60 years old with urothelial cancer. This chain connects TRBV15 to TRBJ2-1; TRBD1 matches at 7 bases. In nucleotides, the CDR3 is TGTGCCACCAGCAGAGGGGCAGGGGGCAATGAGCAGTTCTTC. This translates into CATSRGAGGNEQFF.